This note documents a single T cell receptor (beta chain) sequence. This record comes from a study of blood T cell repertoires in COVID-19. Study information: PBMCs, B-cell-depleted T cells, or T cells provided the cDNA or gDNA that made up the material.

Trimming took off 4 bases at V and 6 bases at J, with 24 bases between the two ends. This CDR3 has 17 residues. Produced via immunoSEQ multiplex PCR; TCRdb's table is partial and in-frame only. The table shows 150,000 to 200,000 clones, with over 80% occurring only once. The rearrangement joins TRBV23-1 to TRBJ2-5; possible D gene TRBD1, 5 bases. TRBV23-1 falls under the ORF class, with uncertain function. This receptor was identified in a man aged 65-85 years who had been exposed to COVID-19. Sequencing input: PBMCs or T cells enriched from blood (not recorded which). CDR3 nucleotide sequence: TGCGCCAGCAGTCTTAAAACCCGCCGCGGCAGGGTACAGACCCAGTACTTC. Protein: CASSLKTRRGRVQTQYF.